The entry below describes one TCR beta chain. The antigen remains undetermined. These data belong to a study of cytomegalovirus exposure and HLA in healthy donors. Regarding the study as a whole: Across all donors, roughly uniform sequencing depth was an assumption of the presence/absence analyses.

Germline lookup yields CDR1 SGHTA and CDR2 FQGNSA. The CDR3 runs 17 residues. J was trimmed by 3 bases and V by 1 base; bases with no gene match: 2. Vbeta (60) and Jbeta (13) primers were used in the PCR. The table came from immunoSEQ multiplex PCR; TCRdb's copy has only in-frame clones and leaves some out. The sample has over 100,000 clones; 85% to 90% are singletons. V and J are TRBV7-2 and TRBJ2-1; 14 bases line up with TRBD2. The source of this sequence is a woman aged 25-40 years in good health and CMV-seronegative. The sequencing input was PBMCs. CDR3 in DNA: TGTGCCAGCAGCTTAGGGGGACTAGCGGGAGACTACAATGAGCAGTTCTTC. Its protein product is CASSLGGLAGDYNEQFF. Complete variable domain (other parts from reference TRBV7-2 and TRBJ2-1): GAGVSQSPSNKVTEKGKDVELRCDPISGHTALYWYRQSLGQGLEFLIYFQGNSAPDKSGLPSDRFSAERTGGSVSTLTIQRTQQEDSAVYLCASSLGGLAGDYNEQFFGPGTRLTVL.